What follows describes a single TCR beta chain. What it recognizes is unknown. This specimen belongs to a study of cytomegalovirus exposure and HLA in healthy donors. Study in general: Tens of millions of unique TCRs from HLA-typed donors were held in an early release of data. Study observations and caveats: It was approximately 150 TCR beta chains that were listed as cytomegalovirus-associated.

The germline V gene has CDR1 LNHDA and CDR2 SQIVND (reference sequence). V was cut by 5 bases and J by 7 bases, with 17 bases left in between. The CDR3 is 14 amino acids. PCR used 60 Vbeta primers and 13 Jbeta primers. In the study's own analysis: Later, 80 million or so unique TCR beta chains were counted in an analysis, and about 10 million of them were shared. Data came from immunoSEQ multiplex PCR; TCRdb stores just in-frame clones and leaves some out. V and J calls and clone size come straight from that table; D and trimming were deduced from the DNA. There are about 150,000 clones in the sample, with 1.6% held by the top ten.

The sample consisted of PBMCs. The receptor was derived from a woman aged 50 to 60 in good health and CMV-seronegative. V is TRBV19 and J is TRBJ1-1; TRBD1 is a possible D gene (6 bases). CDR3 nucleotide sequence: TGTGCCAGTAGTGACCCCGGGACACCTTATGAAGCTTTCTTT. The encoded protein is CASSDPGTPYEAFF. Filled out from reference TRBV19 and TRBJ1-1, the complete variable domain reads DGGITQSPKYLFRKEGQNVTLSCEQNLNHDAMYWYRQDPGQGLRLIYYSQIVNDFQKGDIAEGYSVSREKKESFPLTVTSAQKNPTAFYLCASSDPGTPYEAFFGQGTRLTVV.